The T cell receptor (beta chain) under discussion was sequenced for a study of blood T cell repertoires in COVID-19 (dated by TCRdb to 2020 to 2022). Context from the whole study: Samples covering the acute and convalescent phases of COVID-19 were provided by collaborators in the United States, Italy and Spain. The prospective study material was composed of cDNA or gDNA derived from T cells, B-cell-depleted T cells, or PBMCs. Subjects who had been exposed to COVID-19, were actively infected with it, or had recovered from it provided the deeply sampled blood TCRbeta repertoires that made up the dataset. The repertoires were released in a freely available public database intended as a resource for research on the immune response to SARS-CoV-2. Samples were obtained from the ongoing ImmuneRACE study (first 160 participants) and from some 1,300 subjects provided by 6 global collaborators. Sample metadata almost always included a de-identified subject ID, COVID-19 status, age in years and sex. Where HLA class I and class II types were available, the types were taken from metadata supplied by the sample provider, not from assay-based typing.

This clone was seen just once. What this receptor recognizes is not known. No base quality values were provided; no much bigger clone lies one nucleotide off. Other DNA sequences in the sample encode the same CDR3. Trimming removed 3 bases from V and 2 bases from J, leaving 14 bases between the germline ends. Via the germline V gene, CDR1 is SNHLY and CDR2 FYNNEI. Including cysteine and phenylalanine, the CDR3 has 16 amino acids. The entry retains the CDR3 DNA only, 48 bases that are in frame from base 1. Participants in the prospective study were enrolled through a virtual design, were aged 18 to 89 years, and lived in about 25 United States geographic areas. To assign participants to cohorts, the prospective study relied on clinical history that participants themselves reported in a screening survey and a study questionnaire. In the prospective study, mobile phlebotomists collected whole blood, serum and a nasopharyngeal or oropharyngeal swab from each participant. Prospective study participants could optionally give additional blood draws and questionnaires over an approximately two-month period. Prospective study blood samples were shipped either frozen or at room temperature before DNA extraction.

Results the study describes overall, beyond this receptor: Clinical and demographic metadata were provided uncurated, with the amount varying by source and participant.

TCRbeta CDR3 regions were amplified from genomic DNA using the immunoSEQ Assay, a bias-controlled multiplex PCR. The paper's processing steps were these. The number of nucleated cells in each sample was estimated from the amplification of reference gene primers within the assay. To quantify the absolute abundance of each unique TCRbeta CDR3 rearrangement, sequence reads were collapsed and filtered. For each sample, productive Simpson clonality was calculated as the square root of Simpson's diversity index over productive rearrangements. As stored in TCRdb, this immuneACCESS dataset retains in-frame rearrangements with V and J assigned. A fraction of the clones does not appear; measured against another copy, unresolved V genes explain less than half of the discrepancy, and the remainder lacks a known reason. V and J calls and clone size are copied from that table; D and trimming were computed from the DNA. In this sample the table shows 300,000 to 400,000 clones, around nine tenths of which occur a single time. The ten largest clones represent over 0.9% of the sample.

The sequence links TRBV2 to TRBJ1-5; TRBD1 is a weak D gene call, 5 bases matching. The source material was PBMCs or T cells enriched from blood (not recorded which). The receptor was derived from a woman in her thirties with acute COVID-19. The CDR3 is CASSEVTVGGNQPQHF. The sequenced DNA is TGTGCCAGCAGTGAGGTAACGGTAGGGGGCAATCAGCCCCAGCATTTT. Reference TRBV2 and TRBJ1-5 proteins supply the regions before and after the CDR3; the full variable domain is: EPEVTQTPSHQVTQMGQEVILRCVPISNHLYFYWYRQILGQKVEFLVSFYNNEISEKSEIFDDQFSVERPDGSNFTLKIRSTKLEDSAMYFCASSEVTVGGNQPQHFGDGTRLSIL.